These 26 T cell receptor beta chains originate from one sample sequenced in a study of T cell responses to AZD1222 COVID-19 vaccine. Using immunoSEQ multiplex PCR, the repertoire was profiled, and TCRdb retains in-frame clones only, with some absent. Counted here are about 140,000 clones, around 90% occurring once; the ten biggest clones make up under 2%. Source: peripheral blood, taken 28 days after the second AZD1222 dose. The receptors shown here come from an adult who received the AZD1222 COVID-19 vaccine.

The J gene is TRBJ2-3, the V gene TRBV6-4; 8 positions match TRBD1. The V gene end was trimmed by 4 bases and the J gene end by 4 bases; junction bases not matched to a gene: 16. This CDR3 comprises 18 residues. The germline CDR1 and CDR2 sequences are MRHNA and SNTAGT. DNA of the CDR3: TGTGCCAGCAGTGGCTCCTCTTCGACAGGGGAAGGGGCAGATACGCAGTATTTT. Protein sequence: CASSGSSSTGEGADTQYF.

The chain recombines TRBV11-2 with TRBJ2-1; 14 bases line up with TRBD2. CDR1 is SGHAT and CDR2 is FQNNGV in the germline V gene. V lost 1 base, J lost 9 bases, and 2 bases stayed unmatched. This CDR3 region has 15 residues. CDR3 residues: CASSLATSGGAEQFF. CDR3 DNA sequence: TGTGCCAGCAGCTTAGCGACTAGCGGGGGGGCTGAGCAGTTCTTC.

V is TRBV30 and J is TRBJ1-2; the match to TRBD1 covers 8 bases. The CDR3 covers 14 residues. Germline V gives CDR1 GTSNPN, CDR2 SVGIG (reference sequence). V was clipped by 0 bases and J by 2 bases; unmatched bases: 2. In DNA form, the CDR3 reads TGTGCCTGGAGTGTACGACAGGGGAACTATGGCTACACCTTC. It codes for CAWSVRQGNYGYTF.

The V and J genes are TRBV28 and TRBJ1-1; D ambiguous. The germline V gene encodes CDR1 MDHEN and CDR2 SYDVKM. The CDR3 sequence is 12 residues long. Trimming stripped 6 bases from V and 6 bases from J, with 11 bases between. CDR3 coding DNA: TGTGCCAGCAGGGGCAGTATCGCTGAAGCTTTCTTT. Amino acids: CASRGSIAEAFF.

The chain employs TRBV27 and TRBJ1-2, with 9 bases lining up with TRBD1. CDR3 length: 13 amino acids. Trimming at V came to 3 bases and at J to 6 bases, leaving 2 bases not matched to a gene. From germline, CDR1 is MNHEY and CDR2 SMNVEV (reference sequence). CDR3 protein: CASSLGQGHGYTF. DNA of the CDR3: TGTGCCAGCAGTTTGGGACAGGGACATGGCTACACCTTC.

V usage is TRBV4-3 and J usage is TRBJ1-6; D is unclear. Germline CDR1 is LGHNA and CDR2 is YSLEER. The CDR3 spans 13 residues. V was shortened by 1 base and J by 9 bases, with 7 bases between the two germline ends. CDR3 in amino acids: CASSQVASSPLHF. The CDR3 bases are TGCGCCAGCAGCCAAGTGGCCAGTTCACCCCTCCACTTT.

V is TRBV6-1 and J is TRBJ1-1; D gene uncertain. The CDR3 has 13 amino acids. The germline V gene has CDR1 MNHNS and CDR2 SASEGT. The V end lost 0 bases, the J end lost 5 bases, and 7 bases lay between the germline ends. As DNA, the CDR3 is TGTGCCAGCAGTGAAGCCCAGAGGACTGAAGCTTTCTTT. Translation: CASSEAQRTEAFF.

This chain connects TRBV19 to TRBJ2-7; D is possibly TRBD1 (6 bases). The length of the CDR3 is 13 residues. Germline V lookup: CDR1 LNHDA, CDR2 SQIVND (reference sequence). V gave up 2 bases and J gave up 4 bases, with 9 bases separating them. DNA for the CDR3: TGTGCCAGTAGTATACTACAGGGTTACGAGCAGTACTTC. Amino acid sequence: CASSILQGYEQYF.

Here the CDR3 DNA reads TGTGCCTCCGACCCCCCGGGGGTCTATGGCTACACCTTC. Translation: CASDPPGVYGYTF. J is TRBJ1-2 and V is TRBV21-1. TRBV21-1 is noted as a pseudogene. The CDR3 is 13 amino acids.

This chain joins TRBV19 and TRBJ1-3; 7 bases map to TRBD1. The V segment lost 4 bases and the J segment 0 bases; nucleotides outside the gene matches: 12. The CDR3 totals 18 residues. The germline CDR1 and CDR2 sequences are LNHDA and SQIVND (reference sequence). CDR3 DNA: TGTGCCAGTAGTACCCGACAGGGAAACCTATACTCTGGAAACACCATATATTTT. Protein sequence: CASSTRQGNLYSGNTIYF.

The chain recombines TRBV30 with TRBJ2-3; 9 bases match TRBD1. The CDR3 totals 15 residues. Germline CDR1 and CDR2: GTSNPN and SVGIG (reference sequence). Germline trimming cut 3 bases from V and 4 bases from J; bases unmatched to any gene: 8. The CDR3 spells CAWSGGTGRADTQYF. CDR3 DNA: TGTGCCTGGAGCGGAGGGACAGGGAGGGCAGATACGCAGTATTTT. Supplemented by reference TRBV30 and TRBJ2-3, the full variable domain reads SQTIHQWPATLVQPVGSPLSLECTVEGTSNPNLYWYRQAAGRGLQLLFYSVGIGQISSEVPQNLSASRPQDRQFILSSKKLLLSDSGFYLCAWSGGTGRADTQYFGPGTRLTVL.

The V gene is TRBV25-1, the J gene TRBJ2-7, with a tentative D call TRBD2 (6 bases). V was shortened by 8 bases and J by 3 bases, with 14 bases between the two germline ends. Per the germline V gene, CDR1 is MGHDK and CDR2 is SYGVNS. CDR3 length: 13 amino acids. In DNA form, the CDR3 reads TGTGCCAGCGGGGCGGGACTCCACTACGAGCAGTACTTC. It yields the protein CASGAGLHYEQYF.

In nucleotides, the CDR3 is TGTGCCAGTAGTATAGTGGTCAGGGAAGATCAGCCCCAGCATTTT. Its protein product is CASSIVVREDQPQHF. The V and J genes are TRBV19 and TRBJ1-5; a weak D match, TRBD1 (5 bases). Deletions cut 1 base from V and 5 bases from J, with 12 bases between. Germline V lookup: CDR1 LNHDA, CDR2 SQIVND (reference sequence). CDR3 length: 15 residues.

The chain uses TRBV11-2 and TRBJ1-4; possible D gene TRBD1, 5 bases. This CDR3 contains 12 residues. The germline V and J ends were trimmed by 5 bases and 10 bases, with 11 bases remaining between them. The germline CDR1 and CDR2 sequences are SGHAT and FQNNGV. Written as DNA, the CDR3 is TGTGCCAGCAGCCCGACTGGGGGAAAACTGTTTTTT. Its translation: CASSPTGGKLFF. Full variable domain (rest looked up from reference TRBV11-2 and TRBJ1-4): EAGVAQSPRYKIIEKRQSVAFWCNPISGHATLYWYQQILGQGPKLLIQFQNNGVVDDSQLPKDRFSAERLKGVDSTLKIQPAKLEDSAVYLCASSPTGGKLFFGSGTQLSVL.

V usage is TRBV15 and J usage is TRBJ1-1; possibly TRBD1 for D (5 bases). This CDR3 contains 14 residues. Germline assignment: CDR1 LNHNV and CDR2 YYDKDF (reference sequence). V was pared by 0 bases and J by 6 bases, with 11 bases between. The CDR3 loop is CATSRDGGDAEAFF. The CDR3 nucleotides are TGTGCCACCAGCAGAGATGGGGGGGACGCTGAAGCTTTCTTT.

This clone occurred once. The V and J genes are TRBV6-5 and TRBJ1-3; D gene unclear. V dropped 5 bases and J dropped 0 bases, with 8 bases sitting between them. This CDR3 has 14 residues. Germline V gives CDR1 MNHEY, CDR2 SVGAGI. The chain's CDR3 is CASSKRNSGNTIYF. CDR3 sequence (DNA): TGTGCCAGCAGTAAGCGGAACTCTGGAAACACCATATATTTT.

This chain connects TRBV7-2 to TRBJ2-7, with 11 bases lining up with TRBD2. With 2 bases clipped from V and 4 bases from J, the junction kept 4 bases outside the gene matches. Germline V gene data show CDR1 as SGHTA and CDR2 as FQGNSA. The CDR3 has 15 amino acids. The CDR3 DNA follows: TGTGCCAGCAGCTTACGTACTAGCGGGAGTTACGAGCAGTACTTC. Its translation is CASSLRTSGSYEQYF. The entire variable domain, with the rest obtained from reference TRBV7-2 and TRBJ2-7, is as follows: GAGVSQSPSNKVTEKGKDVELRCDPISGHTALYWYRQSLGQGLEFLIYFQGNSAPDKSGLPSDRFSAERTGGSVSTLTIQRTQQEDSAVYLCASSLRTSGSYEQYFGPGTRLTVT.

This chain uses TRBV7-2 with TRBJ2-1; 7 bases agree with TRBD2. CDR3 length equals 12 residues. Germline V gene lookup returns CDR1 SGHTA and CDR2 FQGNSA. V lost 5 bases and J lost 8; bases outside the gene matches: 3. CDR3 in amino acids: CASSPTSDEQFF. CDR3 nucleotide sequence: TGTGCCAGCAGCCCCACTAGCGATGAGCAGTTCTTC.

CDR3 region: CASSRDSLGNTIYF. DNA of the CDR3: TGTGCCAGCAGCCGGGACAGCCTTGGAAACACCATATATTTT. The chain carries TRBV28 and TRBJ1-3; 7 nucleotides align to TRBD1. The V gene end was trimmed by 6 bases and the J gene end by 3 bases; junction bases not matched to a gene: 5. This CDR3 has 14 residues. From germline, CDR1 is MDHEN and CDR2 SYDVKM.

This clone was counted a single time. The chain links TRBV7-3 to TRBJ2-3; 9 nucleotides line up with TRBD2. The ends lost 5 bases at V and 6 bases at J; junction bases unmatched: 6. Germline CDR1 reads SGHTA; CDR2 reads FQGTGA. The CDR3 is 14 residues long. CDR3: CASSRAGGPDTQYF. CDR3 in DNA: TGTGCCAGCAGCCGAGCGGGAGGACCGGATACGCAGTATTTT. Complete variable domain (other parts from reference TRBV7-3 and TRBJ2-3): GAGVSQTPSNKVTEKGKYVELRCDPISGHTALYWYRQSLGQGPEFLIYFQGTGAADDSGLPNDRFFAVRPEGSVSTLKIQRTERGDSAVYLCASSRAGGPDTQYFGPGTRLTVL.

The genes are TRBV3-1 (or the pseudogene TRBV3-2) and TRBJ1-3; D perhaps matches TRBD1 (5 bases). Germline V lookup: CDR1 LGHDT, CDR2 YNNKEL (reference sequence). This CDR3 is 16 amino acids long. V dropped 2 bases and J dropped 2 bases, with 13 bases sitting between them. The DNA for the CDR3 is TGTGCCAGCAGCCAACCCAGTTGGGGCCCTGGAAACACCATATATTTT. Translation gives CASSQPSWGPGNTIYF.

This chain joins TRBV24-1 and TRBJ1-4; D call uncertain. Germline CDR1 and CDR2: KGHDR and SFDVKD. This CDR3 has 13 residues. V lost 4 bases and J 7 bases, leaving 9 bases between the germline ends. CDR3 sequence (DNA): TGTGCCACCAGTGAACCGCTCGGTGAAAAACTGTTTTTT. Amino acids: CATSEPLGEKLFF.

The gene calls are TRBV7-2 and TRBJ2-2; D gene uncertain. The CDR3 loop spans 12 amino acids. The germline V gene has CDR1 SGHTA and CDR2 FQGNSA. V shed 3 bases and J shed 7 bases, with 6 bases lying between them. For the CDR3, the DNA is TGTGCCAGCAGCTTGGACGGCGGGGAGCTGTTTTTT. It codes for CASSLDGGELFF.

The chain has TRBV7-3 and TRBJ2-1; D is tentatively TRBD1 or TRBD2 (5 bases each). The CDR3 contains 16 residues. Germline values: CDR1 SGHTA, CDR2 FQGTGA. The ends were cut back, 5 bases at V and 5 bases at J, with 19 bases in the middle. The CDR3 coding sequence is TGTGCCAGCAGCGTACAAGGGCGGGTGGGGGACAATGAGCAGTTCTTC. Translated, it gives CASSVQGRVGDNEQFF.

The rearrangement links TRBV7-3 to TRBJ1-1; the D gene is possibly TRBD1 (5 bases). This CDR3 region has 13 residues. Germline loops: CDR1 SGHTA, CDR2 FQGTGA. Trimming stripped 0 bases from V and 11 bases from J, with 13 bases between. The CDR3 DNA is TGTGCCAGCAGCTTAACGTTTGGGGGGGTGGCTTTCTTT. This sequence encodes CASSLTFGGVAFF.

The DNA for the CDR3 is TGTGCCAGCAGCTTAGATTTAGTTTGGAATTCACCCCTCCACTTT. As protein: CASSLDLVWNSPLHF. This sequence joins TRBV7-9 and TRBJ1-6; D gene uncertain. The V gene's germline CDR1 is SEHNR and CDR2 FQNEAQ (reference sequence). The ends were cut back, 1 base at V and 7 bases at J, with 11 bases in the middle. CDR3 length equals 15 residues.